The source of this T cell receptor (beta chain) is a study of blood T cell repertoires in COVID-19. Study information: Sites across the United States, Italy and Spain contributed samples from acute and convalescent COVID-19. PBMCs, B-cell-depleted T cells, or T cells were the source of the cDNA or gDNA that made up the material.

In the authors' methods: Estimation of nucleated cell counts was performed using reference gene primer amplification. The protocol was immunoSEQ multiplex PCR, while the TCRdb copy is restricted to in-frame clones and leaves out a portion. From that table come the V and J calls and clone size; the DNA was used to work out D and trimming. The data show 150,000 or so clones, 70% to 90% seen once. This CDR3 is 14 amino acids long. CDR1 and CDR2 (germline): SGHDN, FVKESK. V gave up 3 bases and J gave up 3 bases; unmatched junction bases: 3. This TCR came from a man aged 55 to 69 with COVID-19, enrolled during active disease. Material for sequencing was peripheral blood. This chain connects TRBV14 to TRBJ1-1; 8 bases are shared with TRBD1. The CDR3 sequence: CASSQHRGYTEAFF. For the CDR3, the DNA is TGTGCCAGCAGCCAGCACAGGGGGTACACTGAAGCTTTCTTT.